Listed here are 27 T cell receptor beta chains from one sample, sequenced in a study of blood T cell repertoires in COVID-19. Some clones are missing from TCRdb's copy, which holds only in-frame ones; the method was immunoSEQ multiplex PCR. This table holds more than 60,000 clones, about four fifths found once. The sequenced material came from peripheral blood. The receptors come from a man aged 50 to 59 with acute or convalescent COVID-19.

This chain connects TRBV14 to TRBJ2-1; 7 bases line up with TRBD2. CDR1 is SGHDN, CDR2 FVKESK, per germline. The CDR3 sequence is 17 residues long. Trimming cost V 3 bases and J 7 bases; bases outside gene matches: 15. CDR3 amino acids: CASSHLSRTSLINEQFF. The CDR3 DNA sequence: TGTGCCAGCAGCCACCTGTCCCGGACTAGTCTGATAAATGAGCAGTTCTTC.

The chain employs TRBV3-1 (or the pseudogene TRBV3-2) and TRBJ2-5, with TRBD2 identical over 8 bases. Germline trimming cut 0 bases from V and 1 base from J; bases unmatched to any gene: 1. Germline-derived CDR1 and CDR2 are LGHDT and YNNKEL (reference sequence). The CDR3 covers 15 residues. CDR3 coding DNA: TGTGCCAGCAGCCAAGAACTAGCGGTCCAAGAGACCCAGTACTTC. It is translated as CASSQELAVQETQYF.

The CDR3 sequence: CASSLGTSANYEQYF. The DNA of the CDR3 is TGTGCCAGCAGCTTAGGGACTAGCGCCAACTACGAGCAGTACTTC. The chain couples TRBV7-6 to TRBJ2-7; 9 bases line up with TRBD2. This CDR3 contains 15 residues. Germline loops: CDR1 SGHVS, CDR2 FNYEAQ. V gave up 1 base and J gave up 3 bases; unmatched junction bases: 4.

The chain employs TRBV5-6 and TRBJ2-1; possible D gene TRBD1, 6 bases. The V gene's germline CDR1 is SGHDT and CDR2 YYEEEE. Trimming took off 4 bases at V and 8 bases at J, with 16 bases between the two ends. There are 14 residues in the CDR3. The CDR3 nucleotides read TGTGCCAGCAGCCCCGGTAATGAGGGGGATGAGCAGTTCTTC. Protein sequence: CASSPGNEGDEQFF.

This chain connects TRBV30 to TRBJ2-1; the match to TRBD2 covers 12 bases. The germline gives CDR1 GTSNPN, CDR2 SVGIG (reference sequence). Germline trimming cut 3 bases from V and 8 bases from J; bases unmatched to any gene: 5. The CDR3 runs to 14 residues. CDR3 DNA: TGTGCCTGGAGAGGACTAGCGGGACTCTATGAGCAGTTCTTC. This encodes CAWRGLAGLYEQFF.

This chain uses TRBV19 with TRBJ2-2; TRBD2 matches 8 bases. V gave up 5 bases and J gave up 8 bases; unmatched junction bases: 4. Germline values: CDR1 LNHDA, CDR2 SQIVND (reference sequence). CDR3 length equals 13 residues. The CDR3 DNA is TGTGCCAGTAGTCCCGGGACTAGAGGGGAGCTGTTTTTT. This translates into CASSPGTRGELFF.

This clone was observed a single time. This CDR3 reads CAWRTGYAIYF. The CDR3, as DNA: TGTGCCTGGAGGACAGGGTACGCCATATATTTT. The chain recombines TRBV30 with TRBJ1-3, with 7 bases aligning to TRBD1. CDR3 length: 11 amino acids. CDR1 GTSNPN and CDR2 SVGIG come from the germline V gene (reference sequence). Germline trimming cut 3 bases from V and 11 bases from J; bases unmatched to any gene: 4.

This clone was observed a few times. V is TRBV5-1 and J is TRBJ1-5, with D perhaps TRBD1 (5 bases). The CDR3 consists of 15 residues. Germline V gene sequence: CDR1 SGHRS, CDR2 YFSETQ. V was pared by 0 bases and J by 3 bases, with 10 bases between. The chain's CDR3 is CASSLGSGINQPQHF. For the CDR3, the DNA is TGCGCCAGCAGCTTGGGGTCAGGGATCAATCAGCCCCAGCATTTT. Variable domain in full (rest from reference TRBV5-1 and TRBJ1-5): KAGVTQTPRYLIKTRGQQVTLSCSPISGHRSVSWYQQTPGQGLQFLFEYFSETQRNKGNFPGRFSGRQFSNSRSEMNVSTLELGDSALYLCASSLGSGINQPQHFGDGTRLSIL.

The genes are TRBV11-2 and TRBJ2-1, with 12 positions matching TRBD1. V lost 2 bases to trimming and J lost 5 bases; unmatched junction nucleotides: 13. The CDR3 has 19 residues. Germline lookup yields CDR1 SGHAT and CDR2 FQNNGV. The CDR3 spells CASSLKGDRGRGDHNEQFF. The CDR3 DNA sequence: TGTGCCAGCAGCTTAAAAGGGGACAGGGGGCGCGGGGACCACAATGAGCAGTTCTTC.

The V call is TRBV7-9, the J call TRBJ1-2, with D perhaps matching TRBD1 (6 bases). The germline gives CDR1 SEHNR, CDR2 FQNEAQ (reference sequence). The V gene lost 5 bases and the J gene lost 0 bases, with 13 bases spanning the gap. CDR3 length: 15 amino acids. The chain's CDR3 is CASSAGTKPNYGYTF. The CDR3 DNA sequence: TGTGCCAGCAGCGCCGGGACAAAGCCTAACTATGGCTACACCTTC.

The rearrangement uses TRBV11-2 and TRBJ1-3; perhaps TRBD1 as D (6 bases). In germline, CDR1 is SGHAT, CDR2 FQNNGV. With 2 bases removed from V and 0 bases from J, the gap between germline ends came to 17 bases. The CDR3 has 18 amino acids. Here the CDR3 DNA reads TGTGCCAGCAGCTTACAGCCCCCGGGACACAGCTCTGGAAACACCATATATTTT. Amino acid sequence: CASSLQPPGHSSGNTIYF.

The V gene is TRBV2, the J gene TRBJ2-3; 8 positions agree with TRBD1. With V trimmed by 7 bases and J by 0 bases, 6 bases remained unmatched. The CDR3 is 15 residues long. CDR1 SNHLY and CDR2 FYNNEI come from the germline V gene. The CDR3 coding sequence is TGTGCCAGCAAGACCCAGGGGGCCAGCACAGATACGCAGTATTTT. Its protein is CASKTQGASTDTQYF.

The chain is built from TRBV9 and TRBJ1-2; 12 positions agree with TRBD1. The V gene's germline CDR1 is SGDLS and CDR2 YYNGEE. This CDR3 is 13 amino acids long. J gave up 8 bases and V 4 bases, and 3 bases lay outside the gene matches. In nucleotides, the CDR3 is TGTGCCAGCAGCCCCGGGACAGGGGGCGGCTACACCTTC. Amino acids: CASSPGTGGGYTF.

The chain uses TRBV24-1 and TRBJ2-2; 9 bases match TRBD2. CDR1 and CDR2 (germline): KGHDR, SFDVKD. CDR3 size: 14 residues. The J segment lost 5 bases and the V segment lost 5 bases, leaving 2 bases of the junction unmatched. CDR3 in amino acids: CATSVSGGTGELFF. DNA for the CDR3: TGTGCCACCAGTGTTAGCGGGGGTACCGGGGAGCTGTTTTTT.

The V and J genes are TRBV10-3 and TRBJ2-2; tentatively, D is TRBD1 (5 bases). CDR3 length: 14 amino acids. CDR1 ENHRY and CDR2 SYGVKD come from the germline V gene. V was shortened by 7 bases and J by 3 bases, with 12 bases between the two germline ends. The CDR3 nucleotides are TGTGCCATCACCCAGGCCAGGGACACCGGGGAGCTGTTTTTT. Its translation: CAITQARDTGELFF.

This chain connects TRBV27 to TRBJ1-5; 8 bases are a match to TRBD1. Unmatched junction bases numbered 9, after V lost 4 bases and J lost 1 base. The germline gives CDR1 MNHEY, CDR2 SMNVEV (reference sequence). This CDR3 spans 17 amino acids. Written as DNA, the CDR3 is TGTGCCAGCAGTTCGGGGGCAGGGGGCAGGAGCAATCAGCCCCAGCATTTT. Translating gives CASSSGAGGRSNQPQHF.

This sequence joins TRBV11-2 and TRBJ1-1, with D uncertain. Germline V gene lookup returns CDR1 SGHAT and CDR2 FQNNGV. This CDR3 comprises 16 residues. V was pared by 1 base and J by 1 base, with 13 bases between. CDR3 nucleotide sequence: TGTGCCAGCAGCTTAGTTGGCGCAGGCCAGAACACTGAAGCTTTCTTT. This translates into CASSLVGAGQNTEAFF.

This clone was seen once. The chain couples TRBV30 to TRBJ1-4; TRBD1 might be the D (5 bases). Per the germline V gene, CDR1 is GTSNPN and CDR2 is SVGIG (reference sequence). The CDR3 sequence is 15 residues long. V lost 4 bases and J 6 bases, leaving 18 bases between the germline ends. Written as DNA, the CDR3 is TGTGCCTGGAACCAAAAAGGTGGAGGGGATGAAAAACTGTTTTTT. Translated, it gives CAWNQKGGGDEKLFF.

This sequence joins TRBV24-1 and TRBJ1-6; D not resolved. Per germline, CDR1 KGHDR and CDR2 SFDVKD. The CDR3 is 13 amino acids. V gave up 12 bases and J gave up 5 bases, with 13 bases separating them. CDR3 region: CAPSQFDNSPLHF. The CDR3, as DNA: TGTGCCCCTTCGCAGTTCGATAATTCACCCCTCCACTTT.

This clone has just one count. This chain connects TRBV28 to TRBJ1-2; 7 bases are shared with TRBD1. Germline CDR1 and CDR2: MDHEN and SYDVKM. The V segment lost 2 bases and the J segment 8 bases; nucleotides outside the gene matches: 8. The CDR3 extends over 14 amino acids. CDR3 DNA: TGTGCCAGCAGTTTAGACAGGGCGGTTTCCGGCTACACCTTC. This sequence encodes CASSLDRAVSGYTF.

This clone was seen just once. The chain recombines TRBV28 with TRBJ2-1; TRBD1 aligns across 10 bases. V lost 4 bases, J lost 4 bases, and 7 bases stayed unmatched. Germline V CDR1 and CDR2: MDHEN, SYDVKM. The CDR3 runs to 16 residues. The CDR3 DNA sequence: TGTGCCAGCAGTTCATCGACAGGGGGCGCTTACAATGAGCAGTTCTTC. This sequence encodes CASSSSTGGAYNEQFF.

The chain carries TRBV24-1 and TRBJ1-1, with TRBD1 matching over 7 bases. J was trimmed by 7 bases and V by 3 bases; bases with no gene match: 4. The CDR3 totals 13 residues. The germline gives CDR1 KGHDR, CDR2 SFDVKD. CDR3 amino acids: CATSDPGQVEAFF. In DNA form, the CDR3 reads TGTGCCACCAGTGATCCCGGACAGGTTGAAGCTTTCTTT.

V is TRBV5-1 and J is TRBJ2-1, with D tentatively TRBD1 (6 bases). V was cut by 2 bases and J by 8 bases, with 11 bases left in between. The CDR3 is 13 amino acids. Germline V CDR1 and CDR2: SGHRS, YFSETQ. The CDR3 DNA reads TGCGCCAGCAGCTTTGGGTGGGGGCATGAGCAGTTCTTC. It is translated as CASSFGWGHEQFF.

The chain links TRBV27 to TRBJ2-6, with a possible D match to TRBD1 (6 bases). Trimming pared 7 bases from V and 0 bases from J, leaving 16 bases between. Germline V gene sequence: CDR1 MNHEY, CDR2 SMNVEV (reference sequence). This CDR3 has 17 amino acids. The CDR3 coding sequence is TGTGCCAGCACCCCCTGGACAGCTCTCTCTGGGGCCAACGTCCTGACTTTC. Its translation: CASTPWTALSGANVLTF.

On this clone itself: The same CDR3 is also encoded by other DNA sequences in this sample. The rearrangement uses TRBV28 and TRBJ1-1; D unclear. The germline V gene encodes CDR1 MDHEN and CDR2 SYDVKM. The CDR3 contains 12 residues. V dropped 3 bases and J dropped 2 bases, with 4 bases sitting between them. The CDR3 bases are TGTGCCAGCAGTTTTGGCAACACTGAAGCTTTCTTT. Translated, it gives CASSFGNTEAFF.

This rearrangement joins TRBV7-3 to TRBJ1-1; D gene ambiguous. The length of the CDR3 is 15 residues. Trimming shortened V by 1 base and J by 3 bases, and 12 bases separated the two germline ends. CDR1 and CDR2 from the germline V gene are SGHTA and FQGTGA. CDR3 sequence (DNA): TGTGCCAGCAGCTTAATGGCCACCGGGGACACTGAAGCTTTCTTT. Encoded protein: CASSLMATGDTEAFF.

J is TRBJ1-6 and V is TRBV18; D is unresolved. Germline V gene sequence: CDR1 KGHSH, CDR2 LQKENI. The CDR3 runs to 17 residues. Trimming took off 3 bases at V and 6 bases at J, with 18 bases between the two ends. For the CDR3, the DNA is TGTGCCAGCTCACCTACTCCACTATCGGGGATTAATTCACCCCTCCACTTT. Its protein product is CASSPTPLSGINSPLHF.